Following are 2 T cell receptor beta chains from one sample sequenced in a study of PD-L1 blockade in urothelial cancer. The sample's time point: pretreatment peripheral blood. The method was immunoSEQ multiplex PCR; TCRdb's version includes in-frame clones alone and lacks a portion of them. The table includes roughly 67,000 clones, approximately 86% detected once. Sequencing used PBMCs, obtained around atezolizumab (anti-PD-L1) treatment. The receptors were gathered from a man aged 55 to 70 with urothelial cancer.

As concerns this clone: This specimen includes other DNA sequences encoding the same CDR3. The rearrangement uses TRBV28 and TRBJ2-7, with 8 bases matching TRBD2. Trimming cost V 3 bases and J 2 bases; bases outside gene matches: 3. Germline CDR1 is MDHEN and CDR2 is SYDVKM. This CDR3 is 14 amino acids long. The CDR3 is CASSLAGGPYEQYF. In DNA form, the CDR3 reads TGTGCCAGCAGTTTGGCGGGGGGTCCCTACGAGCAGTACTTC. The whole variable domain, filled in from reference TRBV28 and TRBJ2-7, reads DVKVTQSSRYLVKRTGEKVFLECVQDMDHENMFWYRQDPGLGLRLIYFSYDVKMKEKGDIPEGYSVSREKKERFSLILESASTNQTSMYLCASSLAGGPYEQYFGPGTRLTVT.

This rearrangement joins TRBV19 to TRBJ1-5; 9 nucleotides agree with TRBD1. Germline CDR1 LNHDA, CDR2 SQIVND (reference sequence). Germline trimming cut 5 bases from V and 5 bases from J; bases unmatched to any gene: 7. The CDR3 is made up of 15 amino acids. CDR3 amino acids: CASSAGTGSHQPQHF. The CDR3 coding sequence is TGTGCCAGTAGTGCCGGGACAGGGAGCCATCAGCCCCAGCATTTT.